Sequencing of this T cell receptor (beta chain) was carried out in a study of blood T cell repertoires in COVID-19. Study in general: The United States, Italy and Spain were the sources of the acute and convalescent COVID-19 samples. T cells, B-cell-depleted T cells, or PBMCs provided the cDNA or gDNA that served as material.

Germline V lookup: CDR1 SNHLY, CDR2 FYNNEI. V dropped 8 bases and J dropped 6 bases, with 5 bases sitting between them. The CDR3 contains 10 residues. In the study's own analysis: Scientists estimated how many nucleated cells there were by amplifying reference gene primers. Only in-frame clones appear in the TCRdb table, and some are missing; sequencing was by immunoSEQ multiplex PCR. V and J calls and clone size are given by that table; D and trimming were obtained from the DNA. Seen here are hundreds of thousands of clones, approximately 83% observed once, and the top ten hold more than 7%. The specimen sequenced was peripheral blood. The source of this sequence is an elderly man with acute or convalescent COVID-19. V and J are TRBV2 and TRBJ2-1, with unresolved D. The chain's CDR3 is CASLGNEQFF. CDR3 nucleotide sequence: TGTGCCAGCCTAGGCAATGAGCAGTTCTTC.